This T cell receptor (beta chain) was recovered during a study of identical twins. Study-wide points: Possibly, invariant MAIT and iNKT cells partly confounded zero-insertion analyses.

Germline V CDR1 and CDR2: SGHKS, YYEKEE (reference sequence). Trimming removed 2 bases from V and 0 bases from J, with 18 bases in between. The CDR3 covers 17 residues. This clonotype was seen a few times. Its antigen is currently unknown. TCRdb recomputed calls from the 5' RACE reads with MiXCR, one row per CDR3 protein. The profile shows approximately 550,000 distinct CDR3 sequences, 20% to 25% of them singletons. This sample also appeared in a second study, on yellow fever vaccine responses in identical twins.

The chain recombines TRBV5-5 with TRBJ2-7; no clear D gene. What was sequenced was CD4+ T cells sorted from blood. The TCR comes from a woman between 18 and 29 years old in good health. The CDR3 region is CASSFGVTAKPSYEQYF. The CDR3 DNA is TGTGCCAGCAGCTTTGGGGTTACGGCCAAGCCCTCCTACGAGCAGTACTTC.